This TCR beta chain was sequenced for a study of blood T cells in healthy people across ages. The use of a sample-barcoded 5' primer and a J-beta primer mix characterized a second PCR of about 7 to 12 cycles. TCRdb independently ran MiXCR on the 5' RACE reads; one entry per CDR3 protein. The sample has 1.5 million to 2 million distinct CDR3 sequences, 25% to 30% seen once. There are 15 residues in the CDR3. Trimming removed 5 bases from V and 3 bases from J; junction bases left unmatched: 6. CDR1 DFQATT and CDR2 SNEGSKA come from the germline V gene (reference sequence). This rearrangement joins TRBV20-1 to TRBJ2-3; 12 nucleotides agree with TRBD2. Specimen: blood. The clonotype originates from a woman in her twenties or thirties in good health. The CDR3 here is CSAPTSGSVTDTQYF. The CDR3, as DNA: TGCAGTGCTCCGACTAGCGGGAGTGTTACAGATACGCAGTATTTT.